This T cell receptor (beta chain) was documented in a study of CD8+ T cells in alopecia areata. Collected material from alopecia areata patients comprised lesional scalp punch biopsies and peripheral blood. In each case, RNA was isolated and then reverse transcribed into cDNA as the sequencing template. Profiling relied on immunoSEQ multiplex PCR, and the TCRdb table lists in-frame clones only, not all of them. In the table there are about 97,000 clones, 41% of which are singletons. The sample holds one count of this clone. The TCR sequence derives from a human donor with alopecia areata. The specimen was CD4+ T cells sorted from blood.

The CDR3 DNA follows: TGCGCCAGCAGCTTCTCAGGGGCTGGGGCCAACGTCCTGACTTTC. It is translated as CASSFSGAGANVLTF. V is TRBV5-1 and J is TRBJ2-6, with a possible D match to TRBD1 (6 bases). This CDR3 has 15 residues. V dropped 2 bases and J dropped 2 bases, with 8 bases sitting between them. CDR1 is SGHRS, CDR2 YFSETQ, per germline. Looking up the rest from reference TRBV5-1 and TRBJ2-6 gives the full variable domain: KAGVTQTPRYLIKTRGQQVTLSCSPISGHRSVSWYQQTPGQGLQFLFEYFSETQRNKGNFPGRFSGRQFSNSRSEMNVSTLELGDSALYLCASSFSGAGANVLTFGAGSRLTVL.